This T cell receptor (beta chain) was retrieved from a study of Graves' ophthalmopathy and Graves' hyperthyroidism. Regarding the study as a whole: Blood samples also showed most expanded thyroid clonotypes exceeding 0.001 frequency. For predicting ophthalmopathy progression, the model had 55% to 71% sensitivity and around 72% specificity.

This clonotype came up many times. As yet, its antigen is unknown. Using RNA transcripts, the TCR beta CDR3 regions were amplified. The first round was an RT-PCR with HTBI primers, and the second round was a multiplex PCR. TCRdb re-called the multiplex PCR reads through MiXCR, storing one row per CDR3 protein. The top ten clones hold roughly an eighth of a sample with under 400,000 distinct CDR3 sequences, under 20% of them seen once. The diagnosis was founded upon clinical symptoms, serum thyroxine, TRAb, thyroid ultrasound and orbital computed tomography. From fresh peripheral blood, roughly 11 ml in volume, the PBMCs were obtained. Germline loops: CDR1 SGHVS, CDR2 FQNEAQ. This CDR3 contains 13 residues. With 2 bases removed from V and 5 bases from J, the gap between germline ends came to 9 bases.

The sample taken for sequencing was peripheral blood. The origin of this receptor is an adult man with Graves' ophthalmopathy. This chain connects TRBV7-8 to TRBJ2-5; D not certain. The CDR3 DNA reads as TGTGCCAGCAGCTTACCCCGATCCGAGACCCAGTACTTC. Translated: CASSLPRSETQYF.